The clone carrying this TCR gamma chain qualifies as medium-sized (0.01 to 0.1%). Additional DNA sequences in this sample encode the identical CDR3. TCRdb reanalysed the RT-PCR reads via CATT. The repertoire holds around 1,200 gamma-chain clones, 3.2% seen once, with roughly 32% in the top ten. This record comes from a study of gamma-delta T cells after stem cell transplantation. Germline loops: CDR1 GITISATS, CDR2 ISYDGTV (reference sequence). With 1 base clipped from V and 4 bases from J, the junction kept 4 bases outside the gene matches. This CDR3 comprises 17 residues. The sequenced sample was gamma-delta T cells. The chain uses TRGV9 and TRGJP. The receptor was isolated from a human donor. It is not recorded whose cells these are; they may come from a transplant donor. CDR3 loop: CALWEVLQELGKKIKVF. The CDR3 DNA follows: TGTGCCTTGTGGGAGGTCCTACAAGAGTTGGGCAAAAAAATCAAGGTATTT.